This TCR beta chain was documented in a study of multiple sclerosis patients with progressive multifocal leukoencephalopathy. Study-wide findings and caveats: In most PML patients, TRB repertoires appeared less diverse by entropy.

The ends were cut back, 4 bases at V and 2 bases at J, with 16 bases in the middle. Germline loops: CDR1 SGHVS, CDR2 FQNEAQ. CDR3 length equals 16 residues. Concerning this clone itself: The antigen remains unidentified.

The time point here: approximately 12 months of natalizumab therapy. All PML patients were female, and all patients had earlier interferon beta. The assay was run at survey level. The assay was immunoSEQ multiplex PCR, and TCRdb's table has in-frame clones only and misses some. The sample shows over 20,000 clones, approximately 89% of them seen only once. The chain employs TRBV7-8 and TRBJ2-3; perhaps D is TRBD1 or TRBD2 (5 bases each). This clonotype was obtained from a man under 40 with multiple sclerosis. Sequenced material: PBMCs, taken from a patient treated with natalizumab. Here the CDR3 DNA reads TGTGCCAGCAGCTCGCCGCAGGGAGTTGCCACAGATACGCAGTATTTT. It specifies CASSSPQGVATDTQYF.